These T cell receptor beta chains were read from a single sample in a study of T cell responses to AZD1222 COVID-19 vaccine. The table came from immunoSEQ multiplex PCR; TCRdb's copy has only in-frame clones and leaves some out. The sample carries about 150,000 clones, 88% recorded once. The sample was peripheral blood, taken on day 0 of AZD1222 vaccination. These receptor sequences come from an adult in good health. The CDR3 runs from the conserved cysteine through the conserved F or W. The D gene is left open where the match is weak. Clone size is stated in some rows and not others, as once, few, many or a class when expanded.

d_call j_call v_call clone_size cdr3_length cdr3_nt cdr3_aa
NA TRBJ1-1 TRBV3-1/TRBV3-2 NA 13 TGTGCCAGCAGCCCTCGACAGAACACTGAAGCTTTCTTT CASSPRQNTEAFF
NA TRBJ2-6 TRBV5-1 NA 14 TGCGCCAGCACCCCGGTGACTGGGGCCAACGTCCTGACTTTC CASTPVTGANVLTF
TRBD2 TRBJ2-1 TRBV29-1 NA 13 TGCAGCGTTGCTGCGGGGGGGAACAATGAGCAGTTCTTC CSVAAGGNNEQFF
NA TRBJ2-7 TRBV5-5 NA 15 TGTGCCAGCAGCTGGGCAGCTAGCCGAACGGGGGAGCAGTACTTC CASSWAASRTGEQYF
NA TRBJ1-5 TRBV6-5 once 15 TGTGCCAGCAGGCCATCCGGGGTACAAAATCAGCCCCAGCATTTT CASRPSGVQNQPQHF
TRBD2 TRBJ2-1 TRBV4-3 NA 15 TGCGCCAGCAGCCTGGGACTAGCGGGAGACAATGAGCAGTTCTTC CASSLGLAGDNEQFF
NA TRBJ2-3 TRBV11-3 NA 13 TGTGCCAGCAGCTACGGTCGCGGCGGGAAAAAGTATTTT CASSYGRGGKKYF
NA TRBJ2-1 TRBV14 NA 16 TGTGCCAGCAGCCAAGATGTAGGCCTAGGCCTCAATGAGCAGTTCTTC CASSQDVGLGLNEQFF
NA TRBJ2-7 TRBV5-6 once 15 TGTGCCAGCAGCCCTCGGGGGCTGGGGCTCTACGAGCAGTACTTC CASSPRGLGLYEQYF
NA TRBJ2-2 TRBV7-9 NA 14 TGTGCCAGCAGCTTAGAAGGGGACACCGGGGAGCTGTTTTTT CASSLEGDTGELFF
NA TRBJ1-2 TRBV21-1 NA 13 TGTGCCAGCAGCCGTATTCCGGACGATGGCTACACCTTC CASSRIPDDGYTF
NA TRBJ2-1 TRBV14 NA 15 TGTGCCAGCAGCCACGGCAGAATCCCAAGCAATGAGCAGTTCTTC CASSHGRIPSNEQFF
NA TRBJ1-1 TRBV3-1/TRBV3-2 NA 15 TGTGCCAGCAGCCAGAGACAGACTATGAACACTGAAGCTTTCTTT CASSQRQTMNTEAFF
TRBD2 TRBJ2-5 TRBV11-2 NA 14 TGTGCCAGCACGGGGGGGGCCTTCCAAGAGACCCAGTACTTC CASTGGAFQETQYF
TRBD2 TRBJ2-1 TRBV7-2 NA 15 TGTGCCAGCGGGATGGAGCGGGGGGGCGTCAATGAGCAGTTCTTC CASGMERGGVNEQFF
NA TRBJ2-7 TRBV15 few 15 TGTGCCACCAGCACAGCTCTCGGAGGTACCTACGAGCAGTACTTC CATSTALGGTYEQYF
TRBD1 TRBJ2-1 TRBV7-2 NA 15 TGTGCCAGCAGCCCCCGACAGGGGGCTAATAATGAGCAGTTCTTC CASSPRQGANNEQFF
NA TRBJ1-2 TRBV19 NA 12 TGTGCCAGTAGTCCCCTACTCGGAGGCTACACCTTC CASSPLLGGYTF
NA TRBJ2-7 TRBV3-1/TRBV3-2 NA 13 TGTGCCAGCACCCACAGGGAGGGCAACGAGCAGTACTTC CASTHREGNEQYF
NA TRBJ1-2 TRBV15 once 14 TGTGCCACCAGCAGGGTGGAGGTGGGCTATGGCTACACCTTC CATSRVEVGYGYTF
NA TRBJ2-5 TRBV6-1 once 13 TGTGCCAGCAGTGAATCGGGCAGGGAGACCCAGTACTTC CASSESGRETQYF
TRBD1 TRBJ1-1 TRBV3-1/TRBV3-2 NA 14 TGTGCCAGCAGCCTCAGGGGGACCGGGGCTGAAGCTTTCTTT CASSLRGTGAEAFF
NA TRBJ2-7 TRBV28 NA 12 TGTGCCAGCAGTTACAGCCATCCGGAGCAGTACTTC CASSYSHPEQYF
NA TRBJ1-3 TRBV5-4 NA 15 TGTGCCAGCAGCCGAGCACAAGGAGCCGGAAACACCATATATTTT CASSRAQGAGNTIYF
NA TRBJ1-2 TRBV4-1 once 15 TGCGCCAGCAGCCAAGCAGATGGCACGAGTGGTGGCTACACCTTC CASSQADGTSGGYTF
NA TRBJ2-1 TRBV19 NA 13 TGTGCCAGTAGTATGGAGGGGCTCGTTGAGCAGTTCTTC CASSMEGLVEQFF
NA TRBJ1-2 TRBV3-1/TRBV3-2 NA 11 TGTGCCAGCAGCCAAGTTGACGGCTACACCTTC CASSQVDGYTF
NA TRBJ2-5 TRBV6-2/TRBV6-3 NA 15 TGTGCCAGCAGCCCCGGGGAGCTGTACCAAGAGACCCAGTACTTC CASSPGELYQETQYF
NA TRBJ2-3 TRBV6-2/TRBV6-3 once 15 TGTGCCAGCAGCGAGTCGGAGGTGGGCACAGATACGCAGTATTTT CASSESEVGTDTQYF
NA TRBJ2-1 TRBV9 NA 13 TGTGCCAGCAGCGTAGGGGCTGACAATGAGCAGTTCTTC CASSVGADNEQFF
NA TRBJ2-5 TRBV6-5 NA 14 TGTGCCAGCAGTTACTCCCCGGTCCAAGAGACCCAGTACTTC CASSYSPVQETQYF
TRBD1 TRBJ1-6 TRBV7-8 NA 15 TGTGCCAGCAGCTTAGAGGAGGGGGCAAGGTCACCCCTCCACTTT CASSLEEGARSPLHF
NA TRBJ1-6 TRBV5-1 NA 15 TGCGCCAGCAGCTTGGACCGACCAGGCGATTCACCCCTCCACTTT CASSLDRPGDSPLHF
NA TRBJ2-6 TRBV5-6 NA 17 TGTGCCAGCAGCTTGGCCGTAGGACGTTCTGGGGCCAACGTCCTGACTTTC CASSLAVGRSGANVLTF
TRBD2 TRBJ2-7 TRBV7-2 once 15 TGTGCCAGCAGCTTAGGGCCAGCGGGGGTCCACGAGCAGTACTTC CASSLGPAGVHEQYF
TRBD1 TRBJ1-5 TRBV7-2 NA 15 TGTGCCAGCAGCCGGGACAGTCAACTAAGGGAGCCCCAGCATTTT CASSRDSQLREPQHF
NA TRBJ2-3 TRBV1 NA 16 TGCACCAGCAGCCAAGCTAGCCCCCAAAGGGGAGATACGCAGTATTTT CTSSQASPQRGDTQYF
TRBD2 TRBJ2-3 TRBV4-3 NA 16 TGCGCCAGCAGCCAGACGCTAGCGGGGGGCTCAGATACGCAGTATTTT CASSQTLAGGSDTQYF
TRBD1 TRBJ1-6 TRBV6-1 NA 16 TGTGCCAGCAGTGAAGCCCCAGGGGGCTGGAATTCACCCCTCCACTTT CASSEAPGGWNSPLHF
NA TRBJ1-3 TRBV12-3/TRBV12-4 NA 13 TGTGCCAGCAGTCCACAGGGTAGGGACACCATATATTTT CASSPQGRDTIYF
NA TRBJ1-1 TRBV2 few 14 TGTGCCAGCAGTGAACGGTCAGGTAACACTGAAGCTTTCTTT CASSERSGNTEAFF
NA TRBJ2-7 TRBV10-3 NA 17 TGTGCCATCAGTGACCTCGTGACAGAGGGGCCCAGCTACGAGCAGTACTTC CAISDLVTEGPSYEQYF
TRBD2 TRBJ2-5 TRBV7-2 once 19 TGTGCCAGCAGCCTCGGAGTGGCTAGCGGGGGGCGGAAACAAGAGACCCAGTACTTC CASSLGVASGGRKQETQYF
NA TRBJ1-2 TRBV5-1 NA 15 TGCGCCAGCAGCGTGGCGGTCGGGGTTAACTATGGCTACACCTTC CASSVAVGVNYGYTF
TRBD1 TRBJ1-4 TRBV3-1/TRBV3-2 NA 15 TGTGCCAGCAGCCAAGGACAGGGACGTAATGAAAAACTGTTTTTT CASSQGQGRNEKLFF